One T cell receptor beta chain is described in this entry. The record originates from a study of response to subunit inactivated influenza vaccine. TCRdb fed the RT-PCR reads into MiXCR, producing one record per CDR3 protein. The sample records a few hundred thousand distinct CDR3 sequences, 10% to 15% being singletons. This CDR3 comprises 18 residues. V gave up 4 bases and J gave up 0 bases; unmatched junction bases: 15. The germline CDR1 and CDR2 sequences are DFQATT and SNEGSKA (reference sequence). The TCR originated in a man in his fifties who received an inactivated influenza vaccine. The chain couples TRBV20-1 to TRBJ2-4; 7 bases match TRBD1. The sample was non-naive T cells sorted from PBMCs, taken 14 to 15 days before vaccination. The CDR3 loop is CSATGQEHIVLAKNIQYF. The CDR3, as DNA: TGCAGTGCTACTGGACAGGAACATATAGTATTAGCCAAAAACATTCAGTACTTC.